This T cell receptor (beta chain) was sequenced in a study of CD4 and CD8 cells across lung adenocarcinoma regions. A single record per CDR3 protein comes from TCRdb applying MiXCR to the PCR reads. The table shows 8,200 or so distinct CDR3 sequences, with 45% to 65% occurring only once. The patients had localized lung adenocarcinoma, a non-small cell subtype. In regard to this clonotype: Mismatch with germline at one junction end may stem from a read error.

CDR3 length: 14 amino acids. Germline loops: CDR1 SSHAT, CDR2 FNYEAQ (reference sequence). The sequenced sample consisted of CD8+ T cells from the center of a lung tumor. The chain uses TRBV7-7 and TRBJ2-2; D is perhaps TRBD2 (5 bases). The TCR originated in a female donor with lung adenocarcinoma. The CD4 and CD8 labels of this study may be unreliable. The CDR3 protein is CASSLGGPYGTLYF. The DNA of the CDR3 is TGTGCTAGCAGCTTAGGAGGTCCATACGGTACGCTGTATTTT.